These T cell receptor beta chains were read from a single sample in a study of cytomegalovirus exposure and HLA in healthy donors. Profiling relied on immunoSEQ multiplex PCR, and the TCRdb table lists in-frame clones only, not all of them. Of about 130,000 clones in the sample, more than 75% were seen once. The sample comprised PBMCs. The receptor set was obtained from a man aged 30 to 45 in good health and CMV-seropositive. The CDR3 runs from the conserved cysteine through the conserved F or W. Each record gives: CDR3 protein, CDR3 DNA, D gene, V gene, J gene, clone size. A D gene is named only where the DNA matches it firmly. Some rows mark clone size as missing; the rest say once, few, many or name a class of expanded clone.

CASSEKTVWSGHKIYNEQFF	TGCGCCAGCAGTGAGAAGACAGTTTGGAGCGGGCACAAAATCTACAATGAGCAGTTCTTC	.	TRBV10-2	TRBJ2-1	.
CATSRGRELNTGELFF	TGTGCCACCAGCAGAGGACGGGAACTGAACACCGGGGAGCTGTTTTTT	.	TRBV15	TRBJ2-2	.
CATSRPWTSGRGYNEQFF	TGTGCCACCAGCAGACCGTGGACTAGCGGGAGGGGGTACAATGAGCAGTTCTTC	TRBD2	TRBV15	TRBJ2-1	.
CASSKGGRAAIQGTQYF	TGTGCCAGCAGCAAAGGAGGGAGGGCGGCAATTCAGGGGACCCAGTACTTC	.	TRBV21-1	TRBJ2-5	.
CASSPGDGSRTQYF	TGTGCCAGCAGCCCGGGGGACGGTAGCCGGACCCAGTACTTC	.	TRBV5-6	TRBJ2-5	.
CASSLPGAYEQYF	TGTGCCAGCAGTTTACCAGGGGCCTACGAGCAGTACTTC	.	TRBV27	TRBJ2-7	.
CASSSWDSLPQGETQYF	TGTGCCAGCAGCTCATGGGACAGTCTACCCCAAGGGGAGACCCAGTACTTC	TRBD1	TRBV7-2	TRBJ2-5	.
CASSLGQALGDQPQHF	TGTGCCAGCAGCTTAGGCCAGGCACTTGGCGATCAGCCCCAGCATTTT	.	TRBV13	TRBJ1-5	.
CASSLGSGYGETQYF	TGTGCCAGCTCACTTGGGTCAGGGTATGGAGAGACCCAGTACTTC	.	TRBV18	TRBJ2-5	.
CASRALALGNTIYF	TGTGCCAGCAGGGCCCTGGCCCTTGGAAACACCATATATTTT	.	TRBV2	TRBJ1-3	once
CASSQVTAYEQYF	TGTGCCAGCAGCCAAGTGACAGCCTACGAGCAGTACTTC	.	TRBV14	TRBJ2-7	.
CASSYGPTGSYGYTF	TGTGCCAGCAGTTACGGACCCACAGGGTCCTATGGCTACACCTTC	.	TRBV6-5	TRBJ1-2	few
CASSRGGSEGQEVNTEAFF	TGCGCCAGCAGCCGAGGGGGTAGTGAGGGGCAAGAGGTGAACACTGAAGCTTTCTTT	.	TRBV4-3	TRBJ1-1	once
CSVPGGGNYGYTF	TGCAGCGTCCCCGGCGGGGGGAACTATGGCTACACCTTC	.	TRBV29-1	TRBJ1-2	.
CASSYLAGGPNNEQFF	TGTGCCAGCAGTTACCTAGCGGGAGGGCCAAACAATGAGCAGTTCTTC	TRBD2	TRBV27	TRBJ2-1	.
CASSPTGGSYEQYF	TGCGCCAGCAGCCCGACAGGGGGCTCCTACGAGCAGTACTTC	TRBD1	TRBV5-1	TRBJ2-7	.
CASSLAGTATSTDTQYF	TGCGCCAGCAGCTTGGCCGGGACAGCAACTAGCACAGATACGCAGTATTTT	TRBD1	TRBV5-1	TRBJ2-3	.
CASSQDRGGANEKLFF	TGCGCCAGCAGCCAAGATAGGGGGGGGGCTAATGAAAAACTGTTTTTT	.	TRBV4-3	TRBJ1-4	many
CASGDGGGTEAFF	TGCGCCAGCGGAGATGGGGGGGGTACTGAAGCTTTCTTT	.	TRBV5-1	TRBJ1-1	once
CASSLGGQPWNEQFF	TGTGCCAGCAGCTTAGGGGGACAACCCTGGAATGAGCAGTTCTTC	.	TRBV11-2	TRBJ2-1	.
CASSVATGLDQETQYF	TGTGCCAGCAGCGTAGCTACGGGACTAGACCAAGAGACCCAGTACTTC	TRBD2	TRBV9	TRBJ2-5	.
CASSLAGGGYEQYF	TGTGCCAGCAGCTTAGCTGGGGGCGGGTACGAGCAGTACTTC	.	TRBV7-6	TRBJ2-7	few
CASRDNYRANTEAFF	TGCGCCAGCAGGGACAATTACAGGGCCAACACTGAAGCTTTCTTT	.	TRBV5-1	TRBJ1-1	.
CAWSRQVDGYTF	TGTGCCTGGAGTAGACAGGTGGATGGCTACACCTTC	.	TRBV30	TRBJ1-2	.
CASSLANGETQYF	TGCGCCAGCAGCTTGGCCAACGGTGAGACCCAGTACTTC	.	TRBV5-1	TRBJ2-5	.
CASSLAGTGPMGTEAFF	TGCGCCAGCAGCTTGGCCGGGACAGGGCCCATGGGCACTGAAGCTTTCTTT	TRBD1	TRBV5-1	TRBJ1-1	.